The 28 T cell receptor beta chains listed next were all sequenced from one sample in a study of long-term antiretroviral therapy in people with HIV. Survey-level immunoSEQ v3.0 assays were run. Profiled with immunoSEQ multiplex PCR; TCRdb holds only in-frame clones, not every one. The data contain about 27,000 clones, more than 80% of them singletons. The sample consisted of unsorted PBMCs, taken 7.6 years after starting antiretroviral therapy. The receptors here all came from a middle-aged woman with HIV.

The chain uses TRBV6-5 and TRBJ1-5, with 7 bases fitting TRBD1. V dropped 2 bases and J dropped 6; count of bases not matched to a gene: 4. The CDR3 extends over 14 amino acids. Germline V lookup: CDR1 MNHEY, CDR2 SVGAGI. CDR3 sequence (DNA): TGTGCCAGCAGTTACGACAGGGTGGGTCAGCCCCAGCATTTT. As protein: CASSYDRVGQPQHF.

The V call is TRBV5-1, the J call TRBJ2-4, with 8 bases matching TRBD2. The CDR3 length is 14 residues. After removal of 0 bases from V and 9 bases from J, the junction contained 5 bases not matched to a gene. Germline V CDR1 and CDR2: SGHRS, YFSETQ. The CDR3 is CASSLVAGGSIQYF. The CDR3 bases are TGCGCCAGCAGCTTGGTTGCGGGGGGCTCCATTCAGTACTTC.

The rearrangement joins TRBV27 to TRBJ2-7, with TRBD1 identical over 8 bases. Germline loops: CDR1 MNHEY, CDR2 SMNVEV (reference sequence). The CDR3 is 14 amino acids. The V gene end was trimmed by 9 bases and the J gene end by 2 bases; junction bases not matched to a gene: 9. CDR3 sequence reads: CASRTGTGAYEQYF. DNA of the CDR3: TGTGCCAGTAGGACCGGGACAGGAGCCTACGAGCAGTACTTC.

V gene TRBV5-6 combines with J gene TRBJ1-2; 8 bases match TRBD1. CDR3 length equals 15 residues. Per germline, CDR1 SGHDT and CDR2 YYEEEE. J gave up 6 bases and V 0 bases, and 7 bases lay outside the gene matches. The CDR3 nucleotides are TGTGCCAGCAGCTTGGGTGGCAGGGGGCTTGATGGCTACACCTTC. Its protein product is CASSLGGRGLDGYTF.

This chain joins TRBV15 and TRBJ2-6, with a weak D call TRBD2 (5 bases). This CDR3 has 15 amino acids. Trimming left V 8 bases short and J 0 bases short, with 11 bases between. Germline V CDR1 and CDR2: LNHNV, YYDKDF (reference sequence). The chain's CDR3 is CATSRDLSGANVLTF. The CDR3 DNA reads TGTGCCACCTCGAGGGATCTCTCTGGGGCCAACGTCCTGACTTTC.

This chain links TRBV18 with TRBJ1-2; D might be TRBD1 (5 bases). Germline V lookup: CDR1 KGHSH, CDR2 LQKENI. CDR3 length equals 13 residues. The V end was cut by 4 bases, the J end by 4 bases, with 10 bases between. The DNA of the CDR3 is TGTGCCAGCTCACTACTGGGGACCTATGGCTACACCTTC. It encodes CASSLLGTYGYTF.

The CDR3 sequence is CASSLVEPGGTGELFF. CDR3 nucleotides: TGTGCCAGCAGCTTAGTAGAGCCAGGTGGCACCGGGGAGCTGTTTTTT. The genes are TRBV11-2 and TRBJ2-2; D is undetermined. V gave up 1 base and J gave up 4 bases, with 13 bases separating them. The CDR3 has 16 amino acids. The germline CDR1 and CDR2 sequences are SGHAT and FQNNGV.

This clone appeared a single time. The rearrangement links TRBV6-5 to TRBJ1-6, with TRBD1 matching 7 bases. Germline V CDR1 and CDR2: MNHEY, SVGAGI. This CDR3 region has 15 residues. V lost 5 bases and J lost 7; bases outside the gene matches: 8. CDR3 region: CASSTSTGTNSPLHF. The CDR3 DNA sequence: TGTGCCAGCAGTACATCGACAGGGACCAATTCACCCCTCCACTTT.

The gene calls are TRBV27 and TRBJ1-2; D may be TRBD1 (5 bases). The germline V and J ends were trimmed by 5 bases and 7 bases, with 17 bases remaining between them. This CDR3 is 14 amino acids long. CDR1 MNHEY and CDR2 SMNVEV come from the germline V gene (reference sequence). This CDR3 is CASSPLIREGGYTF. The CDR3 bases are TGTGCCAGCAGTCCCTTGATCAGGGAGGGTGGCTACACCTTC.

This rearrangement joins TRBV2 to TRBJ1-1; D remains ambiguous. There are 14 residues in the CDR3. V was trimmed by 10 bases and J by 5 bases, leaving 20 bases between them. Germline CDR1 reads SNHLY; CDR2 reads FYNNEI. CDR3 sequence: CATQASFGKTEAFF. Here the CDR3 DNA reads TGTGCCACCCAAGCAAGCTTTGGGAAAACTGAAGCTTTCTTT. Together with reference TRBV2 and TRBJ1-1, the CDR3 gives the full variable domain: EPEVTQTPSHQVTQMGQEVILRCVPISNHLYFYWYRQILGQKVEFLVSFYNNEISEKSEIFDDQFSVERPDGSNFTLKIRSTKLEDSAMYFCATQASFGKTEAFFGQGTRLTVV.

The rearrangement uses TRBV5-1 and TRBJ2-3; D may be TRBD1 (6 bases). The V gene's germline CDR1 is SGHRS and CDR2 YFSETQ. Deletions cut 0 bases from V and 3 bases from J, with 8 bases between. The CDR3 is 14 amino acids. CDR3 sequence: CASSLDQGTDTQYF. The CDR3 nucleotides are TGCGCCAGCAGCTTGGATCAGGGGACAGATACGCAGTATTTT. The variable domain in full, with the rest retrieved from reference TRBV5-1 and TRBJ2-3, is KAGVTQTPRYLIKTRGQQVTLSCSPISGHRSVSWYQQTPGQGLQFLFEYFSETQRNKGNFPGRFSGRQFSNSRSEMNVSTLELGDSALYLCASSLDQGTDTQYFGPGTRLTVL.

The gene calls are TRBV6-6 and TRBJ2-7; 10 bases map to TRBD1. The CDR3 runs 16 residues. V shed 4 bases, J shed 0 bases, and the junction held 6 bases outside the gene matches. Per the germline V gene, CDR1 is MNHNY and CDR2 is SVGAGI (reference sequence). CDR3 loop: CASSLGQGVTSYEQYF. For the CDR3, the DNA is TGTGCCAGCAGTTTAGGACAGGGGGTCACCTCCTACGAGCAGTACTTC.

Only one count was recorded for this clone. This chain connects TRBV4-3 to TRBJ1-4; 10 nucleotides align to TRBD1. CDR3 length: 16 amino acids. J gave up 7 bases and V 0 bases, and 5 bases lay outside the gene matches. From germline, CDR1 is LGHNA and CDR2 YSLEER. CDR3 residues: CASSQDPGQGFEKLFF. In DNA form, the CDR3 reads TGCGCCAGCAGCCAAGACCCGGGACAGGGGTTTGAAAAACTGTTTTTT.

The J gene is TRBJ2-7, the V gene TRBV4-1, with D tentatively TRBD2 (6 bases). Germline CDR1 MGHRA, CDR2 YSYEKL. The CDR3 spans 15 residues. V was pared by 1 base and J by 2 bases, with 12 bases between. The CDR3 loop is CASSQGRGVAYEQYF. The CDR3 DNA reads TGCGCCAGCAGCCAAGGCCGCGGGGTTGCCTACGAGCAGTACTTC.

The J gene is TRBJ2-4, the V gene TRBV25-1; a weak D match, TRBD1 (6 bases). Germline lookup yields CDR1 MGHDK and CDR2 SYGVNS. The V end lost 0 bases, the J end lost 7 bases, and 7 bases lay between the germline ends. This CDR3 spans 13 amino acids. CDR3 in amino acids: CASSEYGQNIQYF. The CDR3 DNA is TGTGCCAGCAGTGAATACGGACAGAACATTCAGTACTTC.

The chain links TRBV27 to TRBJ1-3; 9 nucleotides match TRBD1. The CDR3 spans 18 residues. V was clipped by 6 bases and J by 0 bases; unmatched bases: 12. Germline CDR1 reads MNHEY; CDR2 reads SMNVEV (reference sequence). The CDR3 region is CASRPWGQGISSGNTIYF. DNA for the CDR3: TGTGCCAGCAGGCCCTGGGGACAGGGCATTAGCTCTGGAAACACCATATATTTT.

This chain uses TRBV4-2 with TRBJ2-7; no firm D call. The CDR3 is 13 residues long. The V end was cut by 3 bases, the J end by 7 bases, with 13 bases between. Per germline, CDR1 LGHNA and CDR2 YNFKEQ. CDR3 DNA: TGTGCCAGCAGCCAGAACCTCATGGGGGAGCAGTACTTC. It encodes CASSQNLMGEQYF.

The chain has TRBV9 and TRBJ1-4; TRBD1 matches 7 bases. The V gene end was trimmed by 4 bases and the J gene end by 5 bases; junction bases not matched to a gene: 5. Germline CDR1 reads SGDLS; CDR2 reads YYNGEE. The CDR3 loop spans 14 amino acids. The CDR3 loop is CASSPGQENEKLFF. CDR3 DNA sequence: TGTGCCAGCAGCCCAGGACAGGAAAATGAAAAACTGTTTTTT. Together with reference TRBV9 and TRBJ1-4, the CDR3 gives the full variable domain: DSGVTQTPKHLITATGQRVTLRCSPRSGDLSVYWYQQSLDQGLQFLIQYYNGEERAKGNILERFSAQQFPDLHSELNLSSLELGDSALYFCASSPGQENEKLFFGSGTQLSVL.

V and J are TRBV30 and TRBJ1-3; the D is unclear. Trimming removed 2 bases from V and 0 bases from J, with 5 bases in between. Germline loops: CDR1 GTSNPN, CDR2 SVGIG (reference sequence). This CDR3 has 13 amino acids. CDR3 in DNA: TGTGCCTGGAGTTTATCCTCTGGAAACACCATATATTTT. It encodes CAWSLSSGNTIYF.

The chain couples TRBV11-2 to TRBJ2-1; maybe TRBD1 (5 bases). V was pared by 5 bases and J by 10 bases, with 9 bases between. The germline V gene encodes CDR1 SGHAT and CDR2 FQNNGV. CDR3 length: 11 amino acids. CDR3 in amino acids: CASSQTAEQFF. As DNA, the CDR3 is TGTGCCAGCAGCCAGACAGCCGAGCAGTTCTTC.

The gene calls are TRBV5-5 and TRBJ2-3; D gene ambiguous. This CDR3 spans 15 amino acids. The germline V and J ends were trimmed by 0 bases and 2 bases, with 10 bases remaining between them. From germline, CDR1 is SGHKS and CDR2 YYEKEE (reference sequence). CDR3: CASSLDSQNTDTQYF. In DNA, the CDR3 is TGTGCCAGCAGCTTGGATAGCCAGAACACAGATACGCAGTATTTT.

CDR3 residues: CASSGRVHGYTF. CDR3 in DNA: TGTGCCAGCAGTGGGAGGGTCCATGGCTACACCTTC. This chain links TRBV2 with TRBJ1-2, with unresolved D. V shed 4 bases and J shed 6 bases, with 9 bases lying between them. The CDR3 sequence is 12 residues long. Germline V CDR1 and CDR2: SNHLY, FYNNEI.

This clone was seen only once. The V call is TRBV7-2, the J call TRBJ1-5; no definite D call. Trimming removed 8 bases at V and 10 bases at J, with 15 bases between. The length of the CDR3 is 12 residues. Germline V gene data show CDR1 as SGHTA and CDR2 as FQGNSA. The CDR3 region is CASGDYRIPQHF. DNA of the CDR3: TGTGCCAGCGGAGACTACCGCATCCCCCAGCATTTT. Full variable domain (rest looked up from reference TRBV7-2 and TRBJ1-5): GAGVSQSPSNKVTEKGKDVELRCDPISGHTALYWYRQSLGQGLEFLIYFQGNSAPDKSGLPSDRFSAERTGGSVSTLTIQRTQQEDSAVYLCASGDYRIPQHFGDGTRLSIL.

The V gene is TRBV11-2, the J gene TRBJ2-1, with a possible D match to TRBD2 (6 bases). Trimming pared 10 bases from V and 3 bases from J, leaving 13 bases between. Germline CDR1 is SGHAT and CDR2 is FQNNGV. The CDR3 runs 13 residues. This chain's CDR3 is CATHEGGYNEQFF. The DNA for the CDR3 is TGTGCCACCCATGAGGGAGGCTACAATGAGCAGTTCTTC.

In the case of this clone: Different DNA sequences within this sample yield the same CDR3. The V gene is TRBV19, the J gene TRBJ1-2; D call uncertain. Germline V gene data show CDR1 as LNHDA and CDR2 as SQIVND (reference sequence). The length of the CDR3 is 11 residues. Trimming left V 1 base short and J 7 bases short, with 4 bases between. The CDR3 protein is CASSIGGGYTF. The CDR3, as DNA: TGTGCCAGTAGTATAGGTGGTGGCTACACCTTC.

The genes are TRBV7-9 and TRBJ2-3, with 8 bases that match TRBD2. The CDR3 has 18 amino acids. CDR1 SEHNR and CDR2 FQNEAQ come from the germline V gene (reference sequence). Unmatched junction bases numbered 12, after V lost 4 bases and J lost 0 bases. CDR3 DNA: TGTGCCAGCAGCTCCGGTAGTAGCGGGGTACCCAGCACAGATACGCAGTATTTT. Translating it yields CASSSGSSGVPSTDTQYF.

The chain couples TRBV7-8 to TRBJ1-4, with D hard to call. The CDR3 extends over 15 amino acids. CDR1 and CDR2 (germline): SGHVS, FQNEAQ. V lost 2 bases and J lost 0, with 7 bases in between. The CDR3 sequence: CASSLRLATNEKLFF. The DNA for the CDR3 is TGTGCCAGCAGCTTACGATTAGCAACTAATGAAAAACTGTTTTTT.

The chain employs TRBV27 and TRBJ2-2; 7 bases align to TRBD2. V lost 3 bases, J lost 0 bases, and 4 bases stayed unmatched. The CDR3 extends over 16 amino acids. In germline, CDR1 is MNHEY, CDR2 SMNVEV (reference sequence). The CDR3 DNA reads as TGTGCCAGCAGTTTGATGGGGGGGGCGAACACCGGGGAGCTGTTTTTT. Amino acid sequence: CASSLMGGANTGELFF.